This is a list of T cell receptor beta chains from one sample in a study of radiation and T cells in renal cell carcinoma. Assay: immunoSEQ multiplex PCR; the TCRdb copy retains only in-frame clones and omits some. The table has some 130,000 clones, 80% to 90% seen once; the top ten hold less than 2.5%. This material consisted of blood, taken from a patient whose treatment included radiotherapy and nephrectomy. These TCRs come from an older woman with renal cell carcinoma. Each CDR3 is given without its conserved first and last residue. A D gene is named only where the DNA matches it firmly.

TRBJ1-4	TRBV15	TRBD1	ATSGTDRGAANEKLF
TRBJ1-2	TRBV19	NA	ASSKPTLDRMGYT
TRBJ2-1	TRBV7-9	TRBD2	ASGLAGYNEQF
TRBJ2-1	TRBV28	TRBD2	ASSSWAGGPRNEQF
TRBJ1-1	TRBV19	TRBD1	ASSPGGRGTEAF
TRBJ2-1	TRBV7-2	TRBD1	ASSLALLPRGNEQF
TRBJ2-3	TRBV2	NA	ASSELVCGVNRYAV
TRBJ2-2	TRBV5-8	NA	ASSYWTETGELF
TRBJ1-1	TRBV5-1	NA	ASSPYFGGRNTEAF
TRBJ1-2	TRBV18	NA	ASSPPRYNYYGYT
TRBJ2-1	TRBV5-1	NA	ASSLPVAGEQF
TRBJ2-3	TRBV6-1	NA	ASTFPGLDTQY
TRBJ2-5	TRBV6-5	TRBD2	ASIRTSGAETQY
TRBJ1-1	TRBV9	NA	ASSVAQDTEAF
TRBJ2-3	TRBV28	NA	ASSFELATDTQY
TRBJ2-6	TRBV7-9	NA	ATIRGRQLSSGANVLT
TRBJ2-3	TRBV4-1	NA	ASSQDTWGPSTDTQY
TRBJ1-2	TRBV28	NA	ASTSTRAGYT
TRBJ2-3	TRBV6-5	TRBD2	ASSYSGGMRTDTQY
TRBJ2-1	TRBV6-4	TRBD2	ASSDSRASGQF
TRBJ2-3	TRBV2	NA	ASNLRGSTDTQY
TRBJ2-7	TRBV27	NA	ASSFRISYEQY
TRBJ2-7	TRBV5-8	NA	ASSPGYLYEQY
TRBJ2-2	TRBV7-2	TRBD1	ASSSQGAWTGELF
TRBJ2-1	TRBV9	TRBD2	ASSVVLAGSDEQF
TRBJ2-7	TRBV27	NA	ASSLKGESYEQY
TRBJ1-2	TRBV27	NA	ASSFFSAAYGGESYT
TRBJ2-3	TRBV5-6	NA	ASRRYRAEDTQY
TRBJ1-1	TRBV6-5	TRBD1	ASSPLGTAVEAF
TRBJ2-3	TRBV27	NA	ASSFKGGSDTQY
TRBJ2-7	TRBV28	NA	AIERKTGRYEQY
TRBJ1-6	TRBV5-1	TRBD1	ASSPRDRGQEGSPLH
TRBJ1-1	TRBV28	NA	ASSGTEHEAF
TRBJ1-3	TRBV2	NA	ASRATASGNTIY
TRBJ2-5	TRBV15	TRBD1	ATSRGGTGGETQY
TRBJ1-1	TRBV30	NA	ARRLNTEAF
TRBJ2-7	TRBV6-1	NA	ASSEAPGRVYEQY
TRBJ1-1	TRBV29-1	TRBD1	SVLGQGYPF
TRBJ2-7	TRBV11-3	TRBD2	ASSPGLAGPSYEQY
TRBJ2-5	TRBV11-3	NA	ASSLDRGETQY
TRBJ2-7	TRBV5-4	NA	ASSSLTGLGIYEQY
TRBJ2-2	TRBV28	TRBD1	ASSLGQGDTGELF
TRBJ1-5	TRBV27	NA	ASSLSGYGQPQH
TRBJ1-3	TRBV5-4	NA	ASSLGGTNSGNTIY
TRBJ1-1	TRBV9	NA	ASSPGSLGGAF